This TCR beta chain was obtained from a study of cytomegalovirus exposure and HLA in healthy donors. Overall study results and limits: TCR beta chains numbering some 160 were designated cytomegalovirus-associated. Reports described diagnosis of cytomegalovirus status by the classifier as highly specific and sensitive.

Sequencing used immunoSEQ multiplex PCR; TCRdb keeps in-frame clones, though not all of them. The sample gives around 240,000 clones, 85% to 90% of which show up once; 0.37% is in the top ten. With respect to this clone: Its antigen is not known.

The specimen was PBMCs. This clonotype was obtained from a woman aged 18-29 years in good health and CMV-seronegative.

CDR3 nucleotide sequence: TGTGCCAGCAGCCAAGGTCAGGGGCCAGGCTATGGCTACACCTTC. This translates into CASSQGQGPGYGYTF. The V and J genes are TRBV14 and TRBJ1-2; a weak D match, TRBD1 (6 bases). CDR3 length: 15 amino acids. V lost 1 base, J lost 4 bases, and 13 bases lay in between. Germline CDR1 SGHDN, CDR2 FVKESK.